The subject of this entry is one TCR beta chain. This record belongs to a study of technical replicates of blood from four donors. Profiled with immunoSEQ multiplex PCR; TCRdb holds only in-frame clones, not every one. The sample lists around 80,000 clones, more than 95% occurring once. CDR3 length equals 19 residues. Looked up from germline, CDR1 is GTSNPN and CDR2 is SVGIG (reference sequence). V lost 3 bases to trimming and J lost 2 bases; unmatched junction nucleotides: 16. The chain employs TRBV30 and TRBJ2-7, with 13 bases fitting TRBD2. The receptor's source is a human donor in good health. The sequenced sample was T cells isolated from PBMCs. The CDR3 reads CAWSPRPGLAGPNTYEQYF. CDR3 DNA sequence: TGTGCCTGGAGCCCTCGTCCGGGACTAGCGGGGCCCAACACCTACGAGCAGTACTTC.